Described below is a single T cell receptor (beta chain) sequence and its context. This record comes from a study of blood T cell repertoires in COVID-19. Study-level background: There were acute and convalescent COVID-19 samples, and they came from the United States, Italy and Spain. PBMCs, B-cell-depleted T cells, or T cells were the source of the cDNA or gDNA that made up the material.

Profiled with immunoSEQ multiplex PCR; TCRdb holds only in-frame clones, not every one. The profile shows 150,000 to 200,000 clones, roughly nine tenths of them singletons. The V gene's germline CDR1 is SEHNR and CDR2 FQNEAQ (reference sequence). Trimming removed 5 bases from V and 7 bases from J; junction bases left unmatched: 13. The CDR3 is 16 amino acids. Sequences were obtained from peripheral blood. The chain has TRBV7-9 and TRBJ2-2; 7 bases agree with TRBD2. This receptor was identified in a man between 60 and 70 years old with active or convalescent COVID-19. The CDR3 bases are TGTGCCAGCAGCCCACGGGCGGGAGTTATAAGCGGGGAGCTGTTTTTT. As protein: CASSPRAGVISGELFF. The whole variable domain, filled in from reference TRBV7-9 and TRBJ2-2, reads DTGVSQNPRHKITKRGQNVTFRCDPISEHNRLYWYRQTLGQGPEFLTYFQNEAQLEKSRLLSDRFSAERPKGSFSTLEIQRTEQGDSAMYLCASSPRAGVISGELFFGEGSRLTVL.